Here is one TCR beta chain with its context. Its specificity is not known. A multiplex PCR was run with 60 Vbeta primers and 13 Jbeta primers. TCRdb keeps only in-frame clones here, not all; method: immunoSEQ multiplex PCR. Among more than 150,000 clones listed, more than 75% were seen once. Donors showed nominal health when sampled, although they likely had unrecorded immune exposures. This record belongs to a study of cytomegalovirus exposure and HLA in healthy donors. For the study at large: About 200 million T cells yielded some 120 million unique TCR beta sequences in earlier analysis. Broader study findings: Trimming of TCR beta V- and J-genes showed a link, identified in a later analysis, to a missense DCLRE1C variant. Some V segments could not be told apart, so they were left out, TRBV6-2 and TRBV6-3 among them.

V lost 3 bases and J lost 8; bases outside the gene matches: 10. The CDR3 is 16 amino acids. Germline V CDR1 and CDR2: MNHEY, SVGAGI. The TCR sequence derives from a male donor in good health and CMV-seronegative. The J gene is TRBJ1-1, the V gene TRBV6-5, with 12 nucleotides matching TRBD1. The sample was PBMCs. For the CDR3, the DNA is TGTGCCAGCAGTTATTCCGGGACAGGGGGCCCCAGAGAAGCTTTCTTT. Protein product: CASSYSGTGGPREAFF.